These 20 T cell receptor beta chains were all obtained from the same sample, sequenced in a study of T cells in Graves' hyperthyroidism and ophthalmopathy. RNA transcripts served as the template for amplifying TCR beta CDR3 regions. HTBI primers were the set used in a first-round RT-PCR of the TCR CDR3. In TCRdb, the multiplex PCR reads were re-called with MiXCR into one record per CDR3 protein. The table lists roughly 750,000 distinct CDR3 sequences, about 17% of them singletons, with 8.4% in the top ten. Sample: blood. All receptors come from a man aged 18 to 30 with Graves' hyperthyroidism.

V gene TRBV24-1 combines with J gene TRBJ2-5; 9 bases are shared with TRBD1. V lost 4 bases, J lost 3 bases, and 5 bases stayed unmatched. The length of the CDR3 is 15 residues. Germline V gene data show CDR1 as KGHDR and CDR2 as SFDVKD. This CDR3 is CATSEQGQGKETQYF. The DNA for the CDR3 is TGTGCCACCAGTGAACAAGGACAGGGGAAAGAGACCCAGTACTTC.

This clonotype showed up just a few times. V and J are TRBV7-6 and TRBJ2-5; D unresolved. V lost 5 bases, J lost 5 bases, and 9 bases lay in between. The germline CDR1 and CDR2 sequences are SGHVS and FNYEAQ. The CDR3 is made up of 12 amino acids. CDR3 bases: TGTGCCAGCAGCCAGATGGGGGAGACCCAGTACTTC. Its protein product is CASSQMGETQYF.

This clonotype was seen many times. The J gene is TRBJ2-1, the V gene TRBV28; D gene unclear. Germline CDR1 MDHEN, CDR2 SYDVKM. The CDR3 is 12 residues long. With 6 bases removed from V and 7 bases from J, the gap between germline ends came to 10 bases. Here the CDR3 reads CASSQGRNEQFF. CDR3 bases: TGTGCCAGCAGCCAAGGCCGGAATGAGCAGTTCTTC.

This clonotype was observed at least ten times. V is TRBV11-1 and J is TRBJ2-7; D call uncertain. Germline CDR1 is SGHAT and CDR2 is FQDESV (reference sequence). V was cut by 2 bases and J by 0 bases, with 11 bases left in between. This CDR3 spans 15 amino acids. This CDR3 is CASSLSQVSSYEQYF. The CDR3 DNA follows: TGTGCCAGCAGCTTATCCCAAGTAAGCTCCTACGAGCAGTACTTC.

This clonotype appeared once. The V and J genes are TRBV12-5 and TRBJ1-1; no definite D call. CDR1 and CDR2 from the germline V gene are LGHNT and FRNRAP. CDR3 length: 14 residues. V was pared by 3 bases and J by 1 base, with 9 bases between. CDR3 nucleotides: TGTGCTAGTGGTTTCGGTCTGGGGAACACTGAAGCTTTCTTT. It translates to CASGFGLGNTEAFF.

This clonotype was seen a few times. The rearrangement joins TRBV7-9 to TRBJ2-1; D is perhaps TRBD1 or TRBD2 (5 bases each). Trimming left V 0 bases short and J 8 bases short, with 11 bases between. The CDR3 totals 14 residues. Germline lookup yields CDR1 SEHNR and CDR2 FQNEAQ (reference sequence). In DNA, the CDR3 is TGTGCCAGCAGCTTAGCTGGGGTGGGGGATGAGCAGTTCTTC. It is translated as CASSLAGVGDEQFF.

This clonotype was seen a handful of times. The chain is built from TRBV29-1 and TRBJ2-3; D gene uncertain. Trimming cost V 4 bases and J 2 bases, with 7 bases left between them. The germline gives CDR1 SQVTM, CDR2 ANQGSEA. The CDR3 is made up of 12 amino acids. This CDR3 is CSVGGNTDTQYF. Here the CDR3 DNA reads TGCAGCGTTGGGGGAAACACAGATACGCAGTATTTT.

This clonotype has a handful of counts. The chain has TRBV20-1 and TRBJ1-3; D is ambiguous. The length of the CDR3 is 12 residues. CDR1 and CDR2 (germline): DFQATT, SNEGSKA (reference sequence). V was pared by 0 bases and J by 5 bases, with 5 bases between. CDR3: CSARDGRNTIYF. CDR3 in DNA: TGCAGTGCTAGAGACGGTAGAAACACCATATATTTT.

This clonotype was recorded many times. The chain links TRBV28 to TRBJ2-7, with TRBD1 matching over 7 bases. With 3 bases clipped from V and 3 bases from J, the junction kept 8 bases outside the gene matches. Per the germline V gene, CDR1 is MDHEN and CDR2 is SYDVKM. The CDR3 extends over 15 amino acids. CDR3 region: CASSFLQGVSYEQYF. Here the CDR3 DNA reads TGTGCCAGCAGTTTCCTCCAGGGGGTAAGCTACGAGCAGTACTTC.

There are a few counts of this clonotype. The chain links TRBV5-1 to TRBJ2-2; D not resolved. Between the trimmed V and J ends, which lost 0 bases and 1 base, there was a span of 7 bases. This CDR3 contains 15 residues. Germline V gene sequence: CDR1 SGHRS, CDR2 YFSETQ. CDR3 DNA: TGCGCCAGCAGCTTGGACGCAGGGAACACCGGGGAGCTGTTTTTT. The encoded protein is CASSLDAGNTGELFF.

This clonotype was counted many times. The chain recombines TRBV28 with TRBJ2-1; possible D gene TRBD2, 6 bases. Germline assignment: CDR1 MDHEN and CDR2 SYDVKM. Deletions cut 5 bases from V and 7 bases from J, with 12 bases between. This CDR3 is built from 13 residues. CDR3 DNA: TGTGCCAGCAGTATAGGAGGGAAGAATGAGCAGTTCTTC. As protein: CASSIGGKNEQFF.

This clonotype was detected only a few times. The V gene is TRBV27, the J gene TRBJ1-5; 9 nucleotides agree with TRBD1. The junction had 14 bases not matched to a gene; V was cut back by 7 bases and J by 7 bases. The CDR3 is 16 amino acids. Germline V CDR1 and CDR2: MNHEY, SMNVEV (reference sequence). As DNA, the CDR3 is TGTGCCAGCAAGGGGACAGGGAGGACCTGGGTGCAGCCCCAGCATTTT. Its translation is CASKGTGRTWVQPQHF.

This clonotype showed up many times. CDR3 DNA: TGTGCCAGCAGTTTCCTGGGGGGACAGGGGCAATTCTTC. Protein product: CASSFLGGQGQFF. V usage is TRBV28 and J usage is TRBJ2-1; 10 bases match TRBD1. The CDR3 contains 13 residues. Germline assignment: CDR1 MDHEN and CDR2 SYDVKM. The V gene end was trimmed by 3 bases and the J gene end by 16 bases; junction bases not matched to a gene: 9. The full variable domain, with the rest looked up from reference TRBV28 and TRBJ2-1, is DVKVTQSSRYLVKRTGEKVFLECVQDMDHENMFWYRQDPGLGLRLIYFSYDVKMKEKGDIPEGYSVSREKKERFSLILESASTNQTSMYLCASSFLGGQGQFFGPGTRLTVL.

Concerning this clonotype itself: This sequence may be a read error, since a much larger clone differs from it by one base. The rearrangement links TRBV9 to TRBJ2-3; D is tentatively TRBD1 or TRBD2 (5 bases each). CDR3 length: 14 residues. Germline V gene sequence: CDR1 SGDLS, CDR2 YYNGEE. CDR3 loop: CASSPGSGGDMQYF. The DNA for the CDR3 is TGTGCCAGCAGCCCAGGGAGTGGAGGAGATATGCAGTATTTT.

The chain recombines TRBV15 with TRBJ2-1, with 9 nucleotides matching TRBD2. Trimming took 5 bases from V and 0 from J; bases not matched to a gene: 2. CDR1 and CDR2 (germline): LNHNV, YYDKDF (reference sequence). The CDR3 consists of 15 residues. The CDR3 coding sequence is TGTGCCACCAGCCCGGGACTAGCCTCCTACAATGAGCAGTTCTTC. Translating it yields CATSPGLASYNEQFF.

This clonotype was observed many times. CDR3: CASSFTPLNTEAFF. The DNA of the CDR3 is TGTGCCAGCAGTTTCACCCCCTTGAACACTGAAGCTTTCTTT. The V call is TRBV28, the J call TRBJ1-1, with D uncertain. CDR3 size: 14 residues. Germline V gene lookup returns CDR1 MDHEN and CDR2 SYDVKM. V was clipped by 3 bases and J by 0 bases, with 8 bases between them.

The CDR3 here is CSARRGPGTDTQYF. Here the CDR3 DNA reads TGCAGTGCTAGAAGGGGGCCGGGGACAGATACGCAGTATTTT. The chain combines TRBV20-1 with TRBJ2-3, with TRBD1 matching 7 bases. The CDR3 sequence is 14 residues long. CDR1 is DFQATT, CDR2 SNEGSKA, per germline (reference sequence). J was trimmed by 3 bases and V by 2 bases; bases with no gene match: 5.

This clonotype was recorded many times. The V call is TRBV12-3 or TRBV12-4, the J call TRBJ1-1; a weak D match, TRBD1 (5 bases). There are 13 residues in the CDR3. Trimming shortened V by 3 bases and J by 5 bases, and 10 bases separated the two germline ends. In DNA form, the CDR3 reads TGTGCCAGCAGTTTGCGGGGCGCGACTGAAGCTTTCTTT. Translating gives CASSLRGATEAFF.

In its sample, this clonotype was seen many times. V and J are TRBV2 and TRBJ1-5; a possible D gene is TRBD1 (5 bases). Germline lookup yields CDR1 SNHLY and CDR2 FYNNEI. The CDR3 runs to 12 residues. V lost 5 bases and J 6 bases, leaving 8 bases between the germline ends. The CDR3 region is CASSLGTQPQHF. CDR3 coding DNA: TGTGCCAGCAGTCTAGGGACTCAGCCCCAGCATTTT.

The chain has TRBV4-2 and TRBJ1-1; D is perhaps TRBD1 (6 bases). The CDR3 extends over 14 amino acids. Germline values: CDR1 LGHNA, CDR2 YNFKEQ. The V and J ends lost 4 bases and 2 bases respectively, with 11 bases between them. The CDR3 sequence: CASSRDTLNTEAFF. CDR3 nucleotides: TGTGCCAGCAGCCGGGACACCCTAAACACTGAAGCTTTCTTT.